This TCR beta chain originates from a study of cytomegalovirus exposure and HLA in healthy donors. Study findings and constraints: Diagnosis of cytomegalovirus status made by the classifier reportedly showed high specificity and sensitivity.

The donors were part of the validation cohort of 120 or so subjects. That cohort was separate from the first cohort, which comprised fewer than 800 subjects. CDR1 is LGHNA, CDR2 YSLEER, per germline. CDR3 length: 15 amino acids. Trimming left V 4 bases short and J 0 bases short, with 13 bases between. A note on this clone: Its specificity is not known.

TCRdb's table, derived via immunoSEQ multiplex PCR, lists solely in-frame clones and lacks some. The data contain 200,000 to 300,000 clones, roughly 84% of them singletons. Material for sequencing was PBMCs. The rearrangement links TRBV4-3 to TRBJ2-7, with D possibly being TRBD2 (6 bases). The sequence came from a man between 18 and 29 years old in good health and CMV-seropositive. The DNA for the CDR3 is TGCGCCAGCAGCCTTAGGTCCGGGAGCTCCTACGAGCAGTACTTC. Amino acids: CASSLRSGSSYEQYF.